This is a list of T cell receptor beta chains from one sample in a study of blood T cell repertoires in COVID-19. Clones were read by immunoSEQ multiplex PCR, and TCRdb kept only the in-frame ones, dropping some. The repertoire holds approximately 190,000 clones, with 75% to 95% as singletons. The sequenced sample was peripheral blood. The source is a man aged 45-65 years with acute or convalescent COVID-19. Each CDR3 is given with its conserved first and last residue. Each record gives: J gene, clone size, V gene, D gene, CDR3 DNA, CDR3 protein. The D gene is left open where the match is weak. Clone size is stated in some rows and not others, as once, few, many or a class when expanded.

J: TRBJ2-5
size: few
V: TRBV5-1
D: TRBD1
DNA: TGCGCCAGCAGCCTCGGACAGGGTCCACAAGAGACCCAGTACTTC
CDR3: CASSLGQGPQETQYF

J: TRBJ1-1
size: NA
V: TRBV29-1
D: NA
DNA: TGCAGCGTAGGGGATAACACTGAAGCTTTCTTT
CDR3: CSVGDNTEAFF

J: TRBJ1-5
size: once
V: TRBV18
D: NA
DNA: TGTGCCAGCTCCCCTACAGGATTTGGCGATCAGCCCCAGCATTTT
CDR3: CASSPTGFGDQPQHF

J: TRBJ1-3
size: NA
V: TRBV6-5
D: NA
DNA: TGTGCCAGCAGTCCGGGTAGAAACACCATATATTTT
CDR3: CASSPGRNTIYF

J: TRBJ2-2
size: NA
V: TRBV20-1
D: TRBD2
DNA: TGCAGTGCTAGTTCTGGGACTAGCATCAACGGGGAGCTGTTTTTT
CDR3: CSASSGTSINGELFF

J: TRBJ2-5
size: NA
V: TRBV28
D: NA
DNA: TGTGCCAGCACCCTGAGTGGGAACGGCGGGGTGGAGACCCAGTACTTC
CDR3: CASTLSGNGGVETQYF

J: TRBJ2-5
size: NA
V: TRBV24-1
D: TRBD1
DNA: TGTGCCACCAGTGATTGGGGGACCGGGACAGAGCAAGAGACCCAGTACTTC
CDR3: CATSDWGTGTEQETQYF

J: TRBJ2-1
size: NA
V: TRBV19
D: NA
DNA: TGTGCCAGTAGTATTGTGGGAGTTTCCTACAATGAGCAGTTCTTC
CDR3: CASSIVGVSYNEQFF

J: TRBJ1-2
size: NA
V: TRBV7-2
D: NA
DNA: TGTGCCAGCAGCTTAGGCCCAGGGGCAGGGAATAACTATGGCTACACCTTC
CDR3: CASSLGPGAGNNYGYTF

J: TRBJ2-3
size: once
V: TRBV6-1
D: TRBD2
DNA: TGTGCCAGCAGTGAAGCCCCTGCTAGCGGGAGAACCGCAGATACGCAGTATTTT
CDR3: CASSEAPASGRTADTQYF

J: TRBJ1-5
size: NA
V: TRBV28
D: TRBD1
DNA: TGTGCCAGCAGTATACAGGGGGGGCAGCCCCAGCATTTT
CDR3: CASSIQGGQPQHF

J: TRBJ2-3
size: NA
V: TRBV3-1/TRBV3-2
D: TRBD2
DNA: TGTGCCAGCAGCGGGACTAGCGGAATTGTGAGGACAGATACGCAGTATTTT
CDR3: CASSGTSGIVRTDTQYF

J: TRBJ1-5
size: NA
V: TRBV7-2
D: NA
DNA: TGTGCCAGCAGCTTAGGCGCTAGCAATCAGCCCCAGCATTTT
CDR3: CASSLGASNQPQHF

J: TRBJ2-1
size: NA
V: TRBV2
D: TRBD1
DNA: TGTGCCAGCATTGCGACAGGGATCGGCAATGAGCAGTTCTTC
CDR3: CASIATGIGNEQFF

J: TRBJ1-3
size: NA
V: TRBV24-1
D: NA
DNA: TGTGCCACAAGAGACCCAACGAGGGCTGGAAACACCATATATTTT
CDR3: CATRDPTRAGNTIYF

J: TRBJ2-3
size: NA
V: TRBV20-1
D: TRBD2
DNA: TGCAGTGCTAGTCTGCGGGAGGGTTCAGATACGCAGTATTTT
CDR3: CSASLREGSDTQYF

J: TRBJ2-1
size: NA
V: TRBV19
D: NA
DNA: TGTGCCAGTAGTGGGGGCCTCTCCTACAATGAGCAGTTCTTC
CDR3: CASSGGLSYNEQFF

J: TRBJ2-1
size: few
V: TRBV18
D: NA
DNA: TGTGCCAGCTCACTGGCGACTGGAGACAATGAGCAGTTCTTC
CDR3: CASSLATGDNEQFF

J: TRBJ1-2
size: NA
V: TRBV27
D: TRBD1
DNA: TGTGCCAGCAGTGTCCGGGACAGTTATCCCTATGGCTACACCTTC
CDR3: CASSVRDSYPYGYTF

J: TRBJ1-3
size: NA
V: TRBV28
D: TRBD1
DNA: TGTGCCAGCAGTTCCGGGACAGGGGGCTCTGGAAACACCATATATTTT
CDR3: CASSSGTGGSGNTIYF

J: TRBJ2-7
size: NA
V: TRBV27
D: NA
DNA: TGTGCCAGCAGTCCGACGGAGTGGAACGAGCAGTACTTC
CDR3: CASSPTEWNEQYF

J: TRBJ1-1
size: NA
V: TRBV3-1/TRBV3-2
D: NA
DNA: TGTGCCAGCAGCCTAGGTAGGGGAGGTGAAGCTTTCTTT
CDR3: CASSLGRGGEAFF

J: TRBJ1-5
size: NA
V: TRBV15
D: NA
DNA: TGTGCCACCAGCAGAGAGAACAGGGATCAGCCCCAGCATTTT
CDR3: CATSRENRDQPQHF

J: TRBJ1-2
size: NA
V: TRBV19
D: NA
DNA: TGTGCCAGTAGATCTCATGGGAGATTCTATGGCTACACCTTC
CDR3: CASRSHGRFYGYTF

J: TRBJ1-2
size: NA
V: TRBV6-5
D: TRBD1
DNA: TGTGCCAGCAGAGGGACAGATGGCTACACCTTC
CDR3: CASRGTDGYTF

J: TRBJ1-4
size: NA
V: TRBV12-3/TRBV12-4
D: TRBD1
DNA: TGTGCCAGCAGTTCAAGGACAGGGGGACAACTGTTTTTT
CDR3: CASSSRTGGQLFF

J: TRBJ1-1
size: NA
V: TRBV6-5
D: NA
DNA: TGTGCCACCTCCTTGTCGGGGACTGAAGCTTTCTTT
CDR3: CATSLSGTEAFF

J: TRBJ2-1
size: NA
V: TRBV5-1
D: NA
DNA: TGCGCCAGCAGCTTGACGGGATCCTCCTACAATGAGCAGTTCTTC
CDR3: CASSLTGSSYNEQFF

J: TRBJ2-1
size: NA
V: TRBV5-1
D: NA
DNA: TGCGCCAGCAGCCCCCCAGTGAGGAATGAGCAGTTCTTC
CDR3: CASSPPVRNEQFF

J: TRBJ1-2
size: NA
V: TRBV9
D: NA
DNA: TGTGCCAGCAGCTCCAGCGGTGGGTCCGATGGCTACACCTTC
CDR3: CASSSSGGSDGYTF

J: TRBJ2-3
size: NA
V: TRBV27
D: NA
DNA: TGTGCCAGCAGTCGATGGGGGGGCAGGGGCACAGATACGCAGTATTTT
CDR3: CASSRWGGRGTDTQYF

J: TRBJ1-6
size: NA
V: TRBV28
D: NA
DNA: TGTGCCAGCAGTTCAGGATCCTATAATTCACCCCTCCACTTT
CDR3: CASSSGSYNSPLHF

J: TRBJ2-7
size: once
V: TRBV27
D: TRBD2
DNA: TGTGCCAGCAGTTTCGGGGGGATTTACGAGCAGTACTTC
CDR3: CASSFGGIYEQYF

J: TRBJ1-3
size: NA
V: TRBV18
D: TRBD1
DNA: TGTGCCAGCTCACCGGGACAGTCTGGAAACACCATATATTTT
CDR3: CASSPGQSGNTIYF

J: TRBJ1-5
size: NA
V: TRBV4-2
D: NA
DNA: TGTGCCAGCAGCCAAGAAACGGAGGAGAATCAGCCCCAGCATTTT
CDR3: CASSQETEENQPQHF

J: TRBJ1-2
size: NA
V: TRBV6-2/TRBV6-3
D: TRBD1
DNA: TGTGCCAGCAGTTATCGGGACAGCTATGGCTACACCTTC
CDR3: CASSYRDSYGYTF

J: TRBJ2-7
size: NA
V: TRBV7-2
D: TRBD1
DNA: TGTGCCAGCAGCTTAGAAAACAGGGGGAACGAGCAGTACTTC
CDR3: CASSLENRGNEQYF

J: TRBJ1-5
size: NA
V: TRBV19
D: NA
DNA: TGTGCCAGTAGTATAGGGGGAGGACCCAATCAGCCCCAGCATTTT
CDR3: CASSIGGGPNQPQHF

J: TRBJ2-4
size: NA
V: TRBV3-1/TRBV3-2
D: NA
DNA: TGTGCCAGCAGGACAGTCTTAGCCAAAAACATTCAGTACTTC
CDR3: CASRTVLAKNIQYF

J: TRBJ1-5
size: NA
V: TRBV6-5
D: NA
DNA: TGTGCCAGCAGTCCTCAGGGCACAATCAATCAGCCCCAGCATTTT
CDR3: CASSPQGTINQPQHF